This T cell receptor beta chain was recorded in a study of neoadjuvant nivolumab and ipilimumab in lung cancer. Study-wide results and limits: TCR richness and clonality were higher in tumors than adjacent uninvolved lung. Pretherapy blood TCR richness correlated positively with resected tumor richness. TCR receptors were sequenced in few samples. Only two of four nivolumab-treated tumors gained richness and clonality by surgery.

V lost 3 bases and J lost 5, with 12 bases in between. The CDR3 covers 14 residues. CDR1 is SGHNT and CDR2 is YYREEE in the germline V gene (reference sequence). The table came from immunoSEQ multiplex PCR; TCRdb's copy has only in-frame clones and leaves some out. Of more than 15,000 clones listed, approximately 79% are singletons. Turning to this clone: Its antigen is as yet unknown.

The rearrangement joins TRBV5-4 to TRBJ2-4; a possible D gene is TRBD1 (6 bases). This sequence was found in an adult with non-small cell lung cancer. The specimen was tumor tissue, collected after neoadjuvant nivolumab, alone or with ipilimumab, at or shortly before surgery. The CDR3 DNA is TGTGCCAGCAGCTGGGGCAGGGGTCAAAACATTCAGTACTTC. This sequence encodes CASSWGRGQNIQYF.